The rows below give T cell receptor beta chains drawn from one sample of a study of blood T cell repertoires in COVID-19. Some clones are missing from TCRdb's copy, which holds only in-frame ones; the method was immunoSEQ multiplex PCR. The table includes about 180,000 clones, 80% to 90% detected once. The sequencing sample was made of PBMCs or T cells enriched from blood (not recorded which). The receptors derive from a woman between 18 and 29 years old who had recovered from COVID-19. Both conserved end residues are part of each CDR3. Each record gives: clone size, V gene, J gene, D gene, CDR3 protein, CDR3 DNA. The D gene is left open where the match is weak. Where a row states a size, it is once, few, many or the class of an expanded clone; other rows omit it.

.	TRBV12-3/TRBV12-4	TRBJ2-2	.	CASGRVNTGELFF	TGTGCCAGCGGCAGGGTGAACACCGGGGAGCTGTTTTTT
.	TRBV7-3	TRBJ1-2	TRBD1	CASRQTGAGPGGYTF	TGTGCCAGCAGACAAACAGGGGCTGGGCCGGGGGGCTACACCTTC
.	TRBV5-1	TRBJ2-7	TRBD1	CASSPGTVYEQYF	TGCGCCAGCAGCCCGGGGACAGTCTACGAGCAGTACTTC
.	TRBV7-2	TRBJ1-2	.	CASSPQYGYTF	TGTGCCAGCAGCCCCCAGTATGGCTACACCTTC
.	TRBV7-8	TRBJ2-7	TRBD2	CASSIGGTRYEQYF	TGTGCCAGCAGCATAGGCGGGACTAGGTACGAGCAGTACTTC
.	TRBV19	TRBJ1-2	.	CASSTGQSPNYGYTF	TGTGCCAGTAGTACCGGACAGTCACCCAACTATGGCTACACCTTC
.	TRBV9	TRBJ1-4	.	CASSPGEKLFF	TGTGCCAGCAGCCCGGGGGAAAAACTGTTTTTT
.	TRBV28	TRBJ1-5	TRBD1	CASSSSGGRGHQPQHF	TGTGCCAGCAGTTCCTCGGGAGGCAGGGGGCATCAGCCCCAGCATTTT
.	TRBV14	TRBJ2-3	.	CASSQETDYSRTDTQYF	TGTGCCAGCAGCCAAGAAACGGACTATTCCCGCACAGATACGCAGTATTTT
.	TRBV3-1/TRBV3-2	TRBJ2-2	.	CASSLRQGGTGELFF	TGTGCCAGCAGCCTACGTCAGGGGGGCACCGGGGAGCTGTTTTTT
.	TRBV5-6	TRBJ2-1	TRBD2	CASNLAGGPENEQFF	TGTGCCAGCAACCTAGCGGGAGGGCCGGAGAATGAGCAGTTCTTC
.	TRBV5-1	TRBJ2-2	.	CASSFLQGRELFF	TGCGCCAGCAGCTTCCTACAGGGACGGGAGCTGTTTTTT
.	TRBV5-1	TRBJ1-1	.	CASSWTTNTEAFF	TGCGCCAGCAGCTGGACAACGAACACTGAAGCTTTCTTT
once	TRBV29-1	TRBJ2-6	.	CSVAYSGANVLTF	TGCAGCGTTGCCTACTCTGGGGCCAACGTCCTGACTTTC
.	TRBV2	TRBJ2-1	TRBD2	CASSEMVGLAGTKGWDEQFF	TGTGCCAGCAGTGAAATGGTGGGACTAGCGGGAACTAAAGGGTGGGATGAGCAGTTCTTC
.	TRBV11-3	TRBJ1-5	TRBD1	CASSFGTGGISFSNQPQHF	TGTGCCAGCAGCTTCGGGACAGGGGGCATATCTTTTAGCAATCAGCCCCAGCATTTT
.	TRBV28	TRBJ1-1	TRBD1	CASSGGQGKFEAFF	TGTGCCAGCAGTGGGGGACAGGGTAAATTTGAAGCTTTCTTT
.	TRBV7-3	TRBJ1-1	TRBD1	CASSHGTGTGTEAFF	TGTGCCAGCAGCCACGGGACAGGTACCGGGACTGAAGCTTTCTTT
.	TRBV19	TRBJ2-2	TRBD2	CASSRLFQRETNTGELFF	TGTGCCAGTAGTCGTCTTTTCCAGCGGGAGACGAACACCGGGGAGCTGTTTTTT
few	TRBV6-2/TRBV6-3	TRBJ2-2	.	CASSYSSTQAGELFF	TGTGCCAGCAGTTACTCGAGCACACAGGCCGGGGAGCTGTTTTTT
.	TRBV2	TRBJ2-1	TRBD1	CASSVSHRDRGYNEQFF	TGTGCCAGCAGTGTATCCCATCGGGACAGGGGGTACAATGAGCAGTTCTTC
.	TRBV10-2	TRBJ2-3	TRBD2	CASTPSVAGVKDTQYF	TGCGCCAGCACCCCCTCCGTAGCGGGGGTAAAAGATACGCAGTATTTT
.	TRBV2	TRBJ1-3	TRBD1	CASRLSGQGATGNTIYF	TGTGCCAGCAGGCTCTCCGGACAGGGGGCGACGGGAAACACCATATATTTT
.	TRBV28	TRBJ2-3	.	CASGLTGASTYGEYF	TGTGCCAGCGGCCTGACAGGAGCCTCCACCTACGGAGAGTATTTT
.	TRBV7-9	TRBJ1-2	.	CASSSPPPDFGYTF	TGTGCCAGCAGCTCACCCCCTCCGGACTTTGGCTACACCTTC
.	TRBV5-8	TRBJ2-7	.	CASRRGEQYF	TGTGCCAGCAGACGAGGGGAGCAGTACTTC
.	TRBV5-4	TRBJ2-7	.	CASSRKTRPSYEQYF	TGTGCCAGCAGCCGGAAAACTAGGCCCTCCTACGAGCAGTACTTC
.	TRBV5-6	TRBJ2-7	.	CASSLGSSSYEQYF	TGTGCCAGCAGCTTGGGATCGAGCTCCTACGAGCAGTACTTC
.	TRBV4-2	TRBJ2-5	TRBD1	CASSQVGVGDRGYQETQYF	TGTGCCAGCAGCCAAGTCGGGGTCGGGGACAGGGGATACCAAGAGACCCAGTACTTC